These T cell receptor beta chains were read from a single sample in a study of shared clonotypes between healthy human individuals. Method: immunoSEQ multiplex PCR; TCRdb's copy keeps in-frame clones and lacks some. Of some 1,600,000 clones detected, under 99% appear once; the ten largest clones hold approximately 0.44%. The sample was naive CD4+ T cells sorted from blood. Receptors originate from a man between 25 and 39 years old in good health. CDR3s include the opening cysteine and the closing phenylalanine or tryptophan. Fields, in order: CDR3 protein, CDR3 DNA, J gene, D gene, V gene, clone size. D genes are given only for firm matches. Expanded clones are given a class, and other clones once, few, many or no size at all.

CDR3aa: CASSLMKNTGELFF; CDR3nt: TGTGCCAGCAGCTTAATGAAGAACACCGGGGAGCTGTTTTTT; j_gene: TRBJ2-2; d_gene: -; v_gene: TRBV11-3; abundance: -
CDR3aa: CASSLYWGPSDRESSYEQYF; CDR3nt: TGTGCCAGCAGTTTATACTGGGGCCCCAGCGACAGGGAAAGTTCCTACGAGCAGTACTTC; j_gene: TRBJ2-7; d_gene: TRBD1; v_gene: TRBV28; abundance: -
CDR3aa: CSVEGSLAGPQVAQYF; CDR3nt: TGCAGCGTTGAAGGCTCACTAGCGGGTCCCCAAGTGGCCCAGTACTTC; j_gene: TRBJ2-5; d_gene: TRBD2; v_gene: TRBV29-1; abundance: -
CDR3aa: CASSTGLAGSTDTQYF; CDR3nt: TGTGCCAGCAGCACCGGACTAGCGGGCAGCACAGATACGCAGTATTTT; j_gene: TRBJ2-3; d_gene: TRBD2; v_gene: TRBV5-5; abundance: -
CDR3aa: CASSVAGSGRYNEQFF; CDR3nt: TGTGCCAGCAGCGTAGCGGGTAGCGGGAGATACAATGAGCAGTTCTTC; j_gene: TRBJ2-1; d_gene: TRBD2; v_gene: TRBV9; abundance: -
CDR3aa: CASSRSPPRYF; CDR3nt: TGTGCCAGTAGTCGTTCCCCCCCCCGGTACTTC; j_gene: TRBJ2-7; d_gene: -; v_gene: TRBV19; abundance: -
CDR3aa: CASSLASAYNEQFF; CDR3nt: TGCGCCAGCAGCTTGGCTAGCGCCTACAATGAGCAGTTCTTC; j_gene: TRBJ2-1; d_gene: -; v_gene: TRBV5-1; abundance: -
CDR3aa: CASRPTGQTYEQYF; CDR3nt: TGTGCCAGCAGACCTACTGGACAGACCTACGAGCAGTACTTC; j_gene: TRBJ2-7; d_gene: -; v_gene: TRBV5-5; abundance: -
CDR3aa: CASSYSRVGNEQYF; CDR3nt: TGTGCCAGCAGTTACAGCAGGGTCGGAAACGAGCAGTACTTC; j_gene: TRBJ2-7; d_gene: -; v_gene: TRBV6-5; abundance: once
CDR3aa: CASCRRGVEQYF; CDR3nt: TGTGCCAGCTGCCGCCGGGGCGTCGAGCAGTACTTC; j_gene: TRBJ2-7; d_gene: -; v_gene: TRBV28; abundance: -
CDR3aa: CASSKNSYEQYF; CDR3nt: TGTGCCAGCAGCAAGAACTCCTACGAGCAGTACTTC; j_gene: TRBJ2-7; d_gene: -; v_gene: TRBV5-4; abundance: -
CDR3aa: CASSRDSTSGSEQYF; CDR3nt: TGTGCCAGCTCACGGGACAGCACTAGCGGGTCAGAGCAGTACTTC; j_gene: TRBJ2-7; d_gene: TRBD2; v_gene: TRBV18; abundance: -
CDR3aa: CASSELRETQYF; CDR3nt: TGTGCCAGCAGTGAATTGCGAGAGACCCAGTACTTC; j_gene: TRBJ2-5; d_gene: -; v_gene: TRBV2; abundance: -
CDR3aa: CASSGNTGELFF; CDR3nt: TGTGCCAGCAGTGGCAACACCGGGGAGCTGTTTTTT; j_gene: TRBJ2-2; d_gene: -; v_gene: TRBV6-1; abundance: -
CDR3aa: CATSRGTSGVYEQYF; CDR3nt: TGTGCCACCAGCAGAGGAACTAGCGGAGTCTACGAGCAGTACTTC; j_gene: TRBJ2-7; d_gene: TRBD2; v_gene: TRBV15; abundance: -
CDR3aa: CACSDGLDQPQHF; CDR3nt: TGTGCCTGTTCTGACGGGTTGGATCAGCCCCAGCATTTT; j_gene: TRBJ1-5; d_gene: -; v_gene: TRBV30; abundance: -
CDR3aa: CASSRGQLIGETQYF; CDR3nt: TGTGCCAGCAGCCGCGGACAGCTCATTGGAGAGACCCAGTACTTC; j_gene: TRBJ2-5; d_gene: -; v_gene: TRBV6-5; abundance: -
CDR3aa: CASSAPGEANYGYTF; CDR3nt: TGTGCCAGCAGTGCCCCTGGAGAAGCTAACTATGGCTACACCTTC; j_gene: TRBJ1-2; d_gene: -; v_gene: TRBV2; abundance: -
CDR3aa: CASKSVREAAYNEQFF; CDR3nt: TGTGCCAGCAAGAGTGTACGGGAGGCCGCCTACAATGAGCAGTTCTTC; j_gene: TRBJ2-1; d_gene: TRBD2; v_gene: TRBV28; abundance: -
CDR3aa: CASSQDRNYGYTF; CDR3nt: TGCGCCAGCAGCCAAGACAGGAACTATGGCTACACCTTC; j_gene: TRBJ1-2; d_gene: -; v_gene: TRBV4-3; abundance: -
CDR3aa: CASRQLGYGYTF; CDR3nt: TGTGCCAGTAGACAACTAGGCTATGGCTACACCTTC; j_gene: TRBJ1-2; d_gene: -; v_gene: TRBV19; abundance: few
CDR3aa: CALDRDSAEAFF; CDR3nt: TGTGCCTTGGACAGGGACTCGGCTGAAGCTTTCTTT; j_gene: TRBJ1-1; d_gene: TRBD1; v_gene: TRBV30; abundance: once
CDR3aa: CASSPFRSTYEQYF; CDR3nt: TGTGCCAGCTCACCTTTTAGATCGACCTACGAGCAGTACTTC; j_gene: TRBJ2-7; d_gene: -; v_gene: TRBV18; abundance: -
CDR3aa: CASSLTGTTNTEAFF; CDR3nt: TGTGCCAGCAGCCTCACCGGGACAACGAACACTGAAGCTTTCTTT; j_gene: TRBJ1-1; d_gene: -; v_gene: TRBV7-2; abundance: -
CDR3aa: CASRRQGDGYTF; CDR3nt: TGTGCCAGCAGGAGACAGGGGGATGGCTACACCTTC; j_gene: TRBJ1-2; d_gene: TRBD1; v_gene: TRBV2; abundance: few
CDR3aa: CASSLSGTPDTQYF; CDR3nt: TGTGCCAGCAGCCTTAGCGGGACCCCAGATACGCAGTATTTT; j_gene: TRBJ2-3; d_gene: TRBD2; v_gene: TRBV5-5; abundance: -
CDR3aa: CASSLEAGPYSYEQYF; CDR3nt: TGCGCCAGCAGCTTGGAGGCAGGGCCTTACTCCTACGAGCAGTACTTC; j_gene: TRBJ2-7; d_gene: -; v_gene: TRBV5-1; abundance: -
CDR3aa: CASSATGNYGYTF; CDR3nt: TGTGCCAGCAGTGCCACAGGGAACTATGGCTACACCTTC; j_gene: TRBJ1-2; d_gene: -; v_gene: TRBV27; abundance: -
CDR3aa: CASSKDRAAAQETQYF; CDR3nt: TGTGCCAGCAGCAAAGACAGGGCCGCCGCTCAAGAGACCCAGTACTTC; j_gene: TRBJ2-5; d_gene: -; v_gene: TRBV21-1; abundance: -
CDR3aa: CASSLGPQGPNTGELFF; CDR3nt: TGCGCCAGCAGCTTAGGGCCACAGGGACCGAACACCGGGGAGCTGTTTTTT; j_gene: TRBJ2-2; d_gene: -; v_gene: TRBV5-1; abundance: -
CDR3aa: CASSLNVELFF; CDR3nt: TGTGCCAGCAGCTTAAACGTGGAGCTGTTTTTT; j_gene: TRBJ2-2; d_gene: -; v_gene: TRBV5-6; abundance: -
CDR3aa: CASSPMAVANLNTEAFF; CDR3nt: TGTGCCAGCTCACCAATGGCAGTAGCTAATTTGAACACTGAAGCTTTCTTT; j_gene: TRBJ1-1; d_gene: -; v_gene: TRBV18; abundance: once
CDR3aa: CASSLSGVSSYNEQFF; CDR3nt: TGTGCCAGCAGCTTGTCGGGAGTCAGCTCCTACAATGAGCAGTTCTTC; j_gene: TRBJ2-1; d_gene: -; v_gene: TRBV5-5; abundance: once
CDR3aa: CASSVVGGADTQYF; CDR3nt: TGTGCCAGCAGCGTAGTCGGTGGCGCAGATACGCAGTATTTT; j_gene: TRBJ2-3; d_gene: -; v_gene: TRBV9; abundance: -
CDR3aa: CASSIGTLTSYEQYF; CDR3nt: TGTGCCAGTAGTATCGGGACTCTAACTTCTTACGAGCAGTACTTC; j_gene: TRBJ2-7; d_gene: -; v_gene: TRBV19; abundance: once
CDR3aa: CASSLRVGTGREKLFF; CDR3nt: TGTGCCAGCAGCTTAAGAGTAGGGACTGGCCGGGAAAAACTGTTTTTT; j_gene: TRBJ1-4; d_gene: -; v_gene: TRBV7-9; abundance: once
CDR3aa: CASSQDHGTDLEKLFF; CDR3nt: TGCGCCAGCAGCCAAGATCACGGGACAGACCTCGAAAAACTGTTTTTT; j_gene: TRBJ1-4; d_gene: TRBD1; v_gene: TRBV4-3; abundance: -
CDR3aa: CAIKSMGNQPQHF; CDR3nt: TGTGCCATCAAGTCGATGGGCAATCAGCCCCAGCATTTT; j_gene: TRBJ1-5; d_gene: -; v_gene: TRBV10-3; abundance: -
CDR3aa: CASSLASGEQFF; CDR3nt: TGCGCCAGCAGCTTGGCGAGCGGGGAGCAGTTCTTC; j_gene: TRBJ2-1; d_gene: -; v_gene: TRBV5-1; abundance: once
CDR3aa: CASSHGMPGLSTDTQYF; CDR3nt: TGTGCCAGCAGCCACGGCATGCCGGGGCTAAGCACAGATACGCAGTATTTT; j_gene: TRBJ2-3; d_gene: -; v_gene: TRBV5-4; abundance: once
CDR3aa: CASSLVAGPSSYEQYF; CDR3nt: TGTGCCAGCAGCTTAGTAGCGGGACCAAGCTCCTACGAGCAGTACTTC; j_gene: TRBJ2-7; d_gene: TRBD2; v_gene: TRBV7-2; abundance: -
CDR3aa: CASSLGGAGEQYF; CDR3nt: TGTGCCAGCAGCTTGGGGGGCGCGGGTGAGCAGTACTTC; j_gene: TRBJ2-7; d_gene: -; v_gene: TRBV13; abundance: -